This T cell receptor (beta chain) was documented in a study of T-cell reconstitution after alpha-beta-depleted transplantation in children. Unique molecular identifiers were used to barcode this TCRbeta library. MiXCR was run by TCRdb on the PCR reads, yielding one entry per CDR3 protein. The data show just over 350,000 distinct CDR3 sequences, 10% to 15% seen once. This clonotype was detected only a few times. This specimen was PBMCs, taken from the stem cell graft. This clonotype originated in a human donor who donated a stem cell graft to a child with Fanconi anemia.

The CDR3, as DNA: TGTGCCAGCAGCGCACAGGGGAAGGTAGTCAACACTGAAGCTTTCTTT. Residues: CASSAQGKVVNTEAFF. V and J are TRBV4-2 and TRBJ1-1, with 7 nucleotides matching TRBD1. Germline CDR1 reads LGHNA; CDR2 reads YNFKEQ. The ends lost 5 bases at V and 2 bases at J; junction bases unmatched: 11. The CDR3 is made up of 16 amino acids.